These 30 T cell receptor beta chains share one sample of origin, sequenced in a study of cytomegalovirus exposure and HLA in healthy donors. Both 60 Vbeta primers and 13 Jbeta primers went into the PCR. TCRdb keeps only in-frame clones here, not all; method: immunoSEQ multiplex PCR. This sample has 130,000 to 150,000 clones, with 73% found just once. Material: PBMCs. These receptors came from a woman aged 40 to 55 in good health and CMV-seronegative.

This clone has only a few counts. The chain joins TRBV15 to TRBJ2-7; 9 bases fit TRBD1. The CDR3 sequence is 13 residues long. The germline gives CDR1 LNHNV, CDR2 YYDKDF (reference sequence). The V gene end was trimmed by 3 bases and the J gene end by 6 bases; junction bases not matched to a gene: 3. The CDR3 DNA reads TGTGCCACCAGCAGGGGACAGGGCTCCGAGCAGTACTTC. It yields the protein CATSRGQGSEQYF.

This clone was detected only once. The junction does not match germline at one end; this may be a read error. The chain has TRBV6-6 and TRBJ1-4; maybe TRBD1 (5 bases). This CDR3 has 16 amino acids. Germline V CDR1 and CDR2: MNHNY, SVGAGI (reference sequence). The CDR3 loop is CASRYSRGTPNEKLFF. The CDR3 DNA reads TGTGCCAGCAGATACTCTCGGGGGACCCCTAATGAAAAACTGTTTTTT.

The chain has TRBV6-5 and TRBJ2-3; a possible D gene is TRBD1 (5 bases). CDR3 length: 14 amino acids. Germline V lookup: CDR1 MNHEY, CDR2 SVGAGI. Trimming took off 3 bases at V and 2 bases at J, with 9 bases between the two ends. Here the CDR3 reads CASSYTGFTDTQYF. Here the CDR3 DNA reads TGTGCCAGCAGTTATACAGGATTCACAGATACGCAGTATTTT.

The V and J genes are TRBV9 and TRBJ1-1; D gene ambiguous. The CDR3 length is 14 residues. The germline CDR1 and CDR2 sequences are SGDLS and YYNGEE. V lost 0 bases and J 1 base, leaving 7 bases between the germline ends. The CDR3 sequence: CASSVGGQNTEAFF. CDR3 nucleotide sequence: TGTGCCAGCAGCGTAGGCGGGCAGAACACTGAAGCTTTCTTT.

The chain has TRBV2 and TRBJ1-2; the D is unclear. V was shortened by 4 bases and J by 8 bases, with 20 bases between the two germline ends. The CDR3 sequence is 15 residues long. CDR1 SNHLY and CDR2 FYNNEI come from the germline V gene. The CDR3 coding sequence is TGTGCCAGCAGTGTTTCCGTGGGCGGGTTGGGGGGCTACACCTTC. Translating it yields CASSVSVGGLGGYTF.

The chain employs TRBV5-1 and TRBJ2-3, with TRBD2 matching over 7 bases. J was trimmed by 6 bases and V by 7 bases; bases with no gene match: 14. Germline assignment: CDR1 SGHRS and CDR2 YFSETQ. CDR3 length: 15 residues. Here the CDR3 reads CASQDQRGFSDTQYF. The CDR3 DNA sequence: TGCGCCAGCCAAGACCAGCGGGGCTTTAGCGATACGCAGTATTTT.

The table lists this clone with a few counts. The chain is built from TRBV2 and TRBJ2-7; tentatively, D is TRBD1 (5 bases). This CDR3 is 14 amino acids long. The germline V and J ends were trimmed by 6 bases and 1 base, with 13 bases remaining between them. Germline V lookup: CDR1 SNHLY, CDR2 FYNNEI. CDR3 amino acids: CASRWSDSSYEQYF. Written as DNA, the CDR3 is TGTGCCAGCAGGTGGAGTGACAGTTCCTACGAGCAGTACTTC.

The rearrangement links TRBV27 to TRBJ2-4; a possible D gene is TRBD2 (7 bases). This CDR3 is 16 amino acids long. Germline CDR1 reads MNHEY; CDR2 reads SMNVEV (reference sequence). With 5 bases removed from V and 3 bases from J, the gap between germline ends came to 17 bases. The CDR3 region is CASSDLGGGGKNIQYF. The CDR3 DNA follows: TGTGCCAGCAGTGATTTGGGGGGCGGGGGCAAAAACATTCAGTACTTC.

This clone was picked up a small number of times. The chain is built from TRBV6-1 and TRBJ2-7, with D maybe TRBD1 (6 bases). V was shortened by 6 bases and J by 0 bases, with 9 bases between the two germline ends. The CDR3 loop spans 13 amino acids. Looked up from germline, CDR1 is MNHNS and CDR2 is SASEGT. For the CDR3, the DNA is TGTGCCAGCAGGGACAGCAGCTCCTACGAGCAGTACGTC. Its translation is CASRDSSSYEQYV.

The chain joins TRBV6-1 to TRBJ2-7; a weak D match, TRBD1 (6 bases). Germline lookup yields CDR1 MNHNS and CDR2 SASEGT. V gave up 6 bases and J gave up 2 bases, with 11 bases separating them. The CDR3 is 13 residues long. DNA for the CDR3: TGTGCCAGCAGCTGGGACACCACCTACGAGCAGTACTTC. Its protein product is CASSWDTTYEQYF.

V gene TRBV19 combines with J gene TRBJ1-4, with 7 bases fitting TRBD1. Germline CDR1 is LNHDA and CDR2 is SQIVND (reference sequence). V was pared by 2 bases and J by 4 bases, with 4 bases of the junction left unmatched. The CDR3 runs 15 residues. The CDR3 DNA is TGTGCCAGTAGTATATCAGGGGGTGGTAATGAAAAACTGTTTTTT. It codes for CASSISGGGNEKLFF.

The chain uses TRBV10-1 and TRBJ2-5, with D possibly TRBD2 on 6 matching bases. The germline gives CDR1 WNHNN, CDR2 SYGVQD (reference sequence). The length of the CDR3 is 13 residues. Deletions cut 6 bases from V and 9 bases from J, with 17 bases between. The CDR3 loop reads CASSAGPRTAQYF. The CDR3, as DNA: TGCGCCAGCAGCGCGGGACCCCGTACGGCCCAGTACTTC.

About this clone: The same CDR3 can be traced to other DNA sequences in this sample. V gene TRBV5-1 combines with J gene TRBJ2-5; D perhaps matches TRBD2 (7 bases). The CDR3 loop spans 13 amino acids. The germline V gene has CDR1 SGHRS and CDR2 YFSETQ. V was pared by 3 bases and J by 4 bases, with 10 bases between. Here the CDR3 DNA reads TGCGCCAGCAGCTCTGCGGGGGCAGAGACCCAGTACTTC. Protein: CASSSAGAETQYF.

The gene calls are TRBV21-1 and TRBJ1-5. TRBV21-1 is a recognized pseudogene. This CDR3 comprises 16 residues. The CDR3 here is CASSSQGGGPSQPQHF. Written as DNA, the CDR3 is TGTGCCAGCAGCTCCCAGGGAGGAGGGCCAAGTCAGCCCCAGCATTTT.

The chain couples TRBV14 to TRBJ1-1, with D maybe TRBD1 (6 bases). There are 13 residues in the CDR3. Germline V gives CDR1 SGHDN, CDR2 FVKESK. V was clipped by 2 bases and J by 5 bases, with 9 bases between them. CDR3 loop: CASSQPGQTEAFF. The DNA for the CDR3 is TGTGCCAGCAGCCAACCTGGACAGACTGAAGCTTTCTTT.

The rearrangement links TRBV27 to TRBJ2-7; a weak D match, TRBD2 (6 bases). Germline V gene lookup returns CDR1 MNHEY and CDR2 SMNVEV (reference sequence). CDR3 length: 13 residues. V was trimmed by 6 bases and J by 3 bases, leaving 12 bases between them. The DNA for the CDR3 is TGTGCCAGCAGCCACGGGACTGGCTACGAGCAGTACTTC. It is translated as CASSHGTGYEQYF.

CDR3 bases: TGTGCCAGCAGCTTAGACCCTAGCTCCTACAATGAGCAGTTCTTC. This sequence encodes CASSLDPSSYNEQFF. V is TRBV7-6 and J is TRBJ2-1; unclear D gene. This CDR3 spans 15 amino acids. Germline V gives CDR1 SGHVS, CDR2 FNYEAQ. V lost 1 base and J 0 bases, leaving 7 bases between the germline ends.

This CDR3 is CASRTLSGGTGELFF. Written as DNA, the CDR3 is TGTGCCAGCAGAACCCTCTCGGGGGGCACCGGGGAGCTGTTTTTT. The rearrangement uses TRBV27 and TRBJ2-2, with 7 bases fitting TRBD2. The length of the CDR3 is 15 residues. Trimming cost V 6 bases and J 4 bases; bases outside gene matches: 8. In germline, CDR1 is MNHEY, CDR2 SMNVEV (reference sequence).

A few counts support this clone. The chain joins TRBV5-1 to TRBJ1-1; D not certain. The CDR3 contains 13 residues. CDR1 and CDR2 from the germline V gene are SGHRS and YFSETQ. V lost 4 bases, J lost 1 base, and 8 bases lay in between. The chain's CDR3 is CASSPAGNTEAFF. The CDR3 DNA reads as TGCGCCAGCAGCCCGGCGGGGAACACTGAAGCTTTCTTT.

The chain is built from TRBV5-1 and TRBJ2-5, with a tentative D call TRBD1 (6 bases). Germline CDR1 is SGHRS and CDR2 is YFSETQ. This CDR3 spans 15 amino acids. The germline V and J ends were trimmed by 0 bases and 0 bases, with 9 bases remaining between them. The CDR3 is CASSLGGGDQETQYF. CDR3 coding DNA: TGCGCCAGCAGCTTGGGTGGGGGCGACCAAGAGACCCAGTACTTC.

The chain combines TRBV6-4 with TRBJ1-1; D is possibly TRBD1 (5 bases). Germline V lookup: CDR1 MRHNA, CDR2 SNTAGT. V lost 6 bases and J 4 bases, leaving 12 bases between the germline ends. The CDR3 contains 13 residues. CDR3 in DNA: TGTGCCAGCAGCCTCGGGGGGGGCACTGAAGCTTTCTTT. Its translation is CASSLGGGTEAFF.

The DNA for the CDR3 is TGTGCCAGCAGCCAAGGTCTTACTAGCGGGGGACGCCTTTACAATGAGCAGTTCTTC. Translated: CASSQGLTSGGRLYNEQFF. The chain carries TRBV4-2 and TRBJ2-1; TRBD2 agrees at 11 bases. J gave up 4 bases and V 1 base, and 12 bases lay outside the gene matches. The germline CDR1 and CDR2 sequences are LGHNA and YNFKEQ. The CDR3 covers 19 residues.

CDR3 in amino acids: CASSEAPLYGGPPNEQFF. In nucleotides, the CDR3 is TGTGCCAGCAGTGAAGCGCCCCTTTACGGGGGGCCCCCCAATGAGCAGTTCTTC. The gene calls are TRBV6-1 and TRBJ2-1, with a weak D call TRBD2 (7 bases). The V end was cut by 0 bases, the J end by 6 bases, with 21 bases between. Germline V gene data show CDR1 as MNHNS and CDR2 as SASEGT. This CDR3 comprises 18 residues.

The rearrangement links TRBV4-1 to TRBJ1-6, with D perhaps matching TRBD1 (5 bases). V gave up 1 base and J gave up 8 bases, with 15 bases separating them. Looked up from germline, CDR1 is MGHRA and CDR2 is YSYEKL. CDR3 length equals 16 residues. The CDR3 here is CASSQVFQGADSPLHF. The CDR3 DNA reads TGCGCCAGCAGCCAAGTCTTTCAGGGCGCCGATTCACCCCTCCACTTT.

The chain has TRBV28 and TRBJ2-1; 10 nucleotides agree with TRBD1. Germline V gene data show CDR1 as MDHEN and CDR2 as SYDVKM. The J segment lost 0 bases and the V segment lost 3 bases, leaving 11 bases of the junction unmatched. This CDR3 is built from 19 residues. DNA for the CDR3: TGTGCCAGCAGTTTTAAGGGACAGGGGTGGGTGAGCTCCTACAATGAGCAGTTCTTC. Protein product: CASSFKGQGWVSSYNEQFF. The entire variable domain, with the rest obtained from reference TRBV28 and TRBJ2-1, is as follows: DVKVTQSSRYLVKRTGEKVFLECVQDMDHENMFWYRQDPGLGLRLIYFSYDVKMKEKGDIPEGYSVSREKKERFSLILESASTNQTSMYLCASSFKGQGWVSSYNEQFFGPGTRLTVL.

V and J are TRBV7-2 and TRBJ1-5; no definite D call. CDR3 size: 16 residues. CDR1 is SGHTA and CDR2 is FQGNSA in the germline V gene. V gave up 4 bases and J gave up 0 bases, with 13 bases separating them. The CDR3 loop reads CASSWADGYSNQPQHF. The DNA of the CDR3 is TGTGCCAGCAGCTGGGCCGACGGCTATAGCAATCAGCCCCAGCATTTT.

This chain links TRBV2 with TRBJ2-1; 9 nucleotides line up with TRBD1. Per the germline V gene, CDR1 is SNHLY and CDR2 is FYNNEI. J was trimmed by 4 bases and V by 7 bases; bases with no gene match: 5. This CDR3 has 14 amino acids. Here the CDR3 DNA reads TGTGCCAGCAACCCGGGACAGGGATACAATGAGCAGTTCTTC. Protein sequence: CASNPGQGYNEQFF.

This clone was detected only a few times. One end of the junction does not line up with germline, which may come from a read error. The V and J genes are TRBV10-3 and TRBJ2-2; D perhaps matches TRBD2 (6 bases). The CDR3 is made up of 15 amino acids. CDR1 is ENHRY and CDR2 is SYGVKD in the germline V gene. The CDR3 DNA sequence: TGTGCCATCAGAGAGTCCGGGACTCCCACCGGGGAGCTGTTTTTT. Translated, it gives CAIRESGTPTGELFF.

J is TRBJ2-1 and V is TRBV4-3; possible D gene TRBD2, 7 bases. V was clipped by 0 bases and J by 6 bases, with 12 bases between them. Germline V CDR1 and CDR2: LGHNA, YSLEER. The CDR3 contains 15 residues. CDR3 residues: CASSQDPGEGNEQFF. Written as DNA, the CDR3 is TGCGCCAGCAGCCAAGATCCAGGGGAGGGCAATGAGCAGTTCTTC.

This chain uses TRBV5-8 with TRBJ2-3, with D uncertain. There are 15 residues in the CDR3. The V gene lost 0 bases and the J gene lost 0 bases, with 8 bases spanning the gap. CDR1 SGHTS and CDR2 YDEGEE come from the germline V gene. The CDR3 sequence is CASSLETTSTDTQYF. CDR3 DNA: TGTGCCAGCAGCTTGGAGACAACTAGCACAGATACGCAGTATTTT.